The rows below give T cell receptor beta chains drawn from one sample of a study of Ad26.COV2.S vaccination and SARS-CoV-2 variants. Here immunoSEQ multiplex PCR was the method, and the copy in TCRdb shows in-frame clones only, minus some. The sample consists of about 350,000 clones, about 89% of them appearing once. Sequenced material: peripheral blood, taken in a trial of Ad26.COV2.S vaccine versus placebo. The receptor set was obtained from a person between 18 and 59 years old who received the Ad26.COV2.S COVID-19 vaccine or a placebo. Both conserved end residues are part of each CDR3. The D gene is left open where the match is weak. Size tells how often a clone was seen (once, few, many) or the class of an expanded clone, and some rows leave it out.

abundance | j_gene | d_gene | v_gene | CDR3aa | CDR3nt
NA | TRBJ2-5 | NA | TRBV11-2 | CASSPRETQYF | TGTGCCAGCAGCCCCAGGGAGACCCAGTACTTC
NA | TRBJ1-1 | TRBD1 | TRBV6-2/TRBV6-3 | CASSRLTGETTEAFF | TGTGCCAGCAGTCGATTGACAGGGGAGACCACTGAAGCTTTCTTT
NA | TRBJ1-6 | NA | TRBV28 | CASSPLVSPLHF | TGTGCCAGCAGCCCCCTGGTTTCACCCCTCCACTTT
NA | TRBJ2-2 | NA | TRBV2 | CASSKDRNTGELFF | TGTGCCAGCAGTAAGGACAGGAACACCGGGGAGCTGTTTTTT
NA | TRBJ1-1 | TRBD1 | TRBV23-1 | CASSQRTGRAFF | TGCGCCAGCAGTCAAAGGACAGGAAGAGCTTTCTTT
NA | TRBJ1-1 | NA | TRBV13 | CASSSIGTPLNTEAFF | TGTGCCAGCAGCTCAATTGGGACACCCTTGAACACTGAAGCTTTCTTT
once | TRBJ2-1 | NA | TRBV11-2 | CASSFTGQQWEQFF | TGTGCCAGCAGCTTTACAGGACAGCAATGGGAGCAGTTCTTC
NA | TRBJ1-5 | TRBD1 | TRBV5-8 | CASRDREYQPQHF | TGTGCCAGCAGGGACAGGGAGTATCAGCCCCAGCATTTT
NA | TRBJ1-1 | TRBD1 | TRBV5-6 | CASSWGQEALAEAFF | TGTGCCAGCAGCTGGGGACAGGAAGCGCTAGCTGAAGCTTTCTTT
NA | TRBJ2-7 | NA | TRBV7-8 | CASSSRQLNTYEQYF | TGTGCCAGCAGCTCACGACAGCTTAATACCTACGAGCAGTACTTC
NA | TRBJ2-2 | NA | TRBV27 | CASSTRAYTGELFF | TGTGCCAGCAGTACCCGGGCTTACACCGGGGAGCTGTTTTTT
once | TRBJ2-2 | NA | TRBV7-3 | CASRGQGAGTGELFF | TGTGCCAGCAGGGGGCAGGGTGCGGGCACCGGGGAGCTGTTTTTT
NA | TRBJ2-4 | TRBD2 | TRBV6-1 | CASSEARGARAKNIQYF | TGTGCCAGCAGTGAAGCGCGGGGGGCTCGGGCCAAAAACATTCAGTACTTC
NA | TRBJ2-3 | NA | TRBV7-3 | CASSETGRTDTQYF | TGTGCCAGCAGCGAAACAGGACGCACAGATACGCAGTATTTT
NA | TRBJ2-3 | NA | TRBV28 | CATKLWGGTDTQYF | TGTGCCACCAAGTTATGGGGAGGCACAGATACGCAGTATTTT
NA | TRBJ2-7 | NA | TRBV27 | CASSLRALVSEQYF | TGTGCCAGCAGTCTACGAGCACTAGTCTCCGAGCAGTACTTC
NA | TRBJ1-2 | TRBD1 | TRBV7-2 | CASSHPRTGVLNYGYTF | TGTGCCAGCAGCCATCCTCGGACAGGGGTCCTTAACTATGGCTACACCTTC
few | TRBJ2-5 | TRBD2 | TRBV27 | CASKRLAVQETQYF | TGTGCCAGCAAAAGACTAGCGGTCCAAGAGACCCAGTACTTC
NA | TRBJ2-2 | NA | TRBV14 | CASSQVRPGELFF | TGTGCCAGCAGCCAAGTGAGACCCGGGGAGCTGTTTTTT
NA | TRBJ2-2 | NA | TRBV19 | CASSIQTAGELFF | TGTGCCAGTAGTATTCAGACGGCCGGGGAGCTGTTTTTT
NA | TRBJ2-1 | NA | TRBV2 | CASSWQGTNEQFF | TGTGCCAGCTCCTGGCAGGGAACCAATGAGCAGTTCTTC
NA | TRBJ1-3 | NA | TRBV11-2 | CASSLQGLTGNTIYF | TGTGCCAGCAGCTTACAGGGACTGACCGGAAACACCATATATTTT
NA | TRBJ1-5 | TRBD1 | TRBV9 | CASSAGTGGRSNQPQHF | TGTGCCAGCAGCGCCGGGACAGGGGGCAGGAGCAATCAGCCCCAGCATTTT
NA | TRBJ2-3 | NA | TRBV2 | CASSSGYGTDTQYF | TGTGCCAGCAGCTCGGGGTACGGCACAGATACGCAGTATTTT
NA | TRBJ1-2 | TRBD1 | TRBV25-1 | CASSGGQVNYGYTF | TGTGCCAGCAGTGGGGGACAGGTGAACTATGGCTACACCTTC